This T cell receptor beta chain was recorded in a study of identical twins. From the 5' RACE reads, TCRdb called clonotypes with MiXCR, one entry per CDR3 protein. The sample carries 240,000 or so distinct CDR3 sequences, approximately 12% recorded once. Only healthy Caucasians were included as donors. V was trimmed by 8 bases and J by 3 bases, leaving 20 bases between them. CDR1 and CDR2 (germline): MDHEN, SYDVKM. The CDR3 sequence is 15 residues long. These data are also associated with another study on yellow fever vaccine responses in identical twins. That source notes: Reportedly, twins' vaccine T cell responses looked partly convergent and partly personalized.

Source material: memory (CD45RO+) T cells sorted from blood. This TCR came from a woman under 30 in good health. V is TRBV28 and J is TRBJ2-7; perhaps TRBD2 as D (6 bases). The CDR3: CASQRRSAGNYEQYF. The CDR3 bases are TGTGCCAGCCAACGGCGCAGCGCGGGGAACTACGAGCAGTACTTC. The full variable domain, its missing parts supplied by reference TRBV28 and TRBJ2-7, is DVKVTQSSRYLVKRTGEKVFLECVQDMDHENMFWYRQDPGLGLRLIYFSYDVKMKEKGDIPEGYSVSREKKERFSLILESASTNQTSMYLCASQRRSAGNYEQYFGPGTRLTVT.